Here is one T cell receptor beta chain with its context. Sequencing was performed with immunoSEQ multiplex PCR; in TCRdb, only in-frame clones are kept and a portion is missing. The sample has fewer than 65,000 clones, around 88% seen once. The sample's time point: pretreatment peripheral blood. This sample stems from a study of PD-L1 blockade in urothelial cancer. Overall study context: Patients initiated atezolizumab around 2014 at 1,200 mg intravenously every 3 weeks.

The receptor's source is a woman aged 55 to 70 with urothelial cancer. The source was PBMCs, collected around atezolizumab (anti-PD-L1) treatment.

DNA for the CDR3: TGTGCCAGCAGCGCGTTACAGGGCTTGGATGGCTACACCTTC. As protein: CASSALQGLDGYTF. The V gene is TRBV5-5, the J gene TRBJ1-2; weak D call: TRBD1 (6 bases). CDR3 size: 14 residues. Trimming took 4 bases from V and 6 from J, leaving 16 bases between them. Germline V gene sequence: CDR1 SGHKS, CDR2 YYEKEE (reference sequence). Filled out from reference TRBV5-5 and TRBJ1-2, the complete variable domain reads DAGVTQSPTHLIKTRGQQVTLRCSPISGHKSVSWYQQVLGQGPQFIFQYYEKEERGRGNFPDRFSARQFPNYSSELNVNALLLGDSALYLCASSALQGLDGYTFGSGTRLTVV.